Each of the 21 T cell receptor beta chains below was sequenced from the same sample in a study of blood T cell repertoires in COVID-19. The repertoire was sequenced with immunoSEQ multiplex PCR; TCRdb's copy has only in-frame clones and lacks some. The sample yields some 93,000 clones, 65% to 90% seen once. The sample taken for sequencing was peripheral blood. Receptors originate from a woman of 80 years or more with acute or convalescent COVID-19.

The chain couples TRBV11-3 to TRBJ2-3, with 10 positions matching TRBD2. The CDR3 is 16 residues long. Germline CDR1 reads SGHNT; CDR2 reads YENEEA. The trim removed 3 bases at V and 5 bases at J, leaving 8 bases unmatched. CDR3 loop: CASSFGSGGALDTQYF. DNA for the CDR3: TGTGCCAGCAGCTTTGGCAGCGGGGGGGCCTTAGATACGCAGTATTTT.

J is TRBJ2-2 and V is TRBV5-1; 8 nucleotides match TRBD1. CDR1 and CDR2 (germline): SGHRS, YFSETQ. The CDR3 contains 16 residues. The ends lost 3 bases at V and 1 base at J; junction bases unmatched: 5. CDR3 nucleotide sequence: TGCGCCAGCAGCTCGGGGGACAGGAAGAACACCGGGGAGCTGTTTTTT. Its translation is CASSSGDRKNTGELFF.

This clone was seen only a few times. This chain uses TRBV5-6 with TRBJ2-5, with D possibly being TRBD1 (6 bases). CDR1 and CDR2 (germline): SGHDT, YYEEEE. The CDR3 spans 15 residues. Trimming removed 1 base at V and 6 bases at J, with 16 bases between. CDR3 coding DNA: TGTGCCAGCAGCTTGCTCGGAACAGGGATACAGACCCAGTACTTC. Amino acids: CASSLLGTGIQTQYF.

This clone has just a few counts. CDR3 DNA: TGTGCCAGTAGTATAGACCGCCGACGGGGTGAGCAGTTCTTC. Translated: CASSIDRRRGEQFF. The gene calls are TRBV19 and TRBJ2-1; D perhaps matches TRBD2 (5 bases). This CDR3 contains 14 residues. Trimming removed 0 bases at V and 9 bases at J, with 12 bases between. Germline CDR1 is LNHDA and CDR2 is SQIVND (reference sequence).

This chain connects TRBV10-3 to TRBJ1-2; 8 bases agree with TRBD1. V was clipped by 0 bases and J by 4 bases; unmatched bases: 7. This CDR3 contains 16 residues. CDR1 and CDR2 from the germline V gene are ENHRY and SYGVKD. CDR3 nucleotides: TGTGCCATCAGTGAGTCCCCCGGGACAGGTCCCTATGGCTACACCTTC. This translates into CAISESPGTGPYGYTF.

This clone was seen a few times. V and J are TRBV5-5 and TRBJ1-5, with D perhaps matching TRBD1 (5 bases). V shed 0 bases and J shed 0 bases, with 10 bases lying between them. CDR1 SGHKS and CDR2 YYEKEE come from the germline V gene (reference sequence). There are 16 residues in the CDR3. The DNA for the CDR3 is TGTGCCAGCAGCTTGGCGGCAGGGAATAGCAATCAGCCCCAGCATTTT. As protein: CASSLAAGNSNQPQHF.

This chain links TRBV19 with TRBJ2-1; TRBD2 matches 8 bases. This CDR3 spans 14 amino acids. J lost 6 bases, V lost 8 bases, and 9 bases had no gene match. Germline V CDR1 and CDR2: LNHDA, SQIVND (reference sequence). The CDR3 spells CASHRGGSTNEQFF. CDR3 coding DNA: TGTGCCAGTCACCGGGGGGGCTCGACCAATGAGCAGTTCTTC. The whole variable domain, remainder taken from reference TRBV19 and TRBJ2-1, is DGGITQSPKYLFRKEGQNVTLSCEQNLNHDAMYWYRQDPGQGLRLIYYSQIVNDFQKGDIAEGYSVSREKKESFPLTVTSAQKNPTAFYLCASHRGGSTNEQFFGPGTRLTVL.

Note on this clone: The same CDR3 also results from other DNA sequences found in this sample. J is TRBJ1-2 and V is TRBV5-1, with a tentative D call TRBD1 (5 bases). CDR1 SGHRS and CDR2 YFSETQ come from the germline V gene. V was trimmed by 0 bases and J by 8 bases, leaving 11 bases between them. The CDR3 covers 13 residues. CDR3: CASSLAGYSGYTF. CDR3 DNA: TGCGCCAGCAGCTTGGCAGGGTACAGCGGCTACACCTTC.

The V call is TRBV19, the J call TRBJ2-5, with D unresolved. The V end was cut by 2 bases, the J end by 4 bases, with 5 bases between. The length of the CDR3 is 12 residues. Germline loops: CDR1 LNHDA, CDR2 SQIVND (reference sequence). This chain's CDR3 is CASSIHGETQYF. CDR3 DNA: TGTGCCAGTAGTATACACGGAGAGACCCAGTACTTC. The full variable domain, its missing parts supplied by reference TRBV19 and TRBJ2-5, is DGGITQSPKYLFRKEGQNVTLSCEQNLNHDAMYWYRQDPGQGLRLIYYSQIVNDFQKGDIAEGYSVSREKKESFPLTVTSAQKNPTAFYLCASSIHGETQYFGPGTRLLVL.

The chain employs TRBV18 and TRBJ1-1; D call uncertain. Germline values: CDR1 KGHSH, CDR2 LQKENI. The V and J ends lost 3 bases and 0 bases respectively, with 11 bases between them. The length of the CDR3 is 15 residues. The DNA for the CDR3 is TGTGCCAGCTCACCTCGGACGGGAATGAACACTGAAGCTTTCTTT. Translated: CASSPRTGMNTEAFF.

The gene calls are TRBV2 and TRBJ1-6; D ambiguous. Germline V CDR1 and CDR2: SNHLY, FYNNEI. V lost 7 bases and J 5 bases, leaving 9 bases between the germline ends. The CDR3 sequence is 13 residues long. CDR3 amino acids: CASTSRDNSPLHF. CDR3 DNA: TGTGCCAGCACGTCGAGGGATAATTCACCCCTCCACTTT.

The rearrangement joins TRBV5-1 to TRBJ1-2; 11 positions match TRBD1. J gave up 2 bases and V 2 bases, and 8 bases lay outside the gene matches. Germline-derived CDR1 and CDR2 are SGHRS and YFSETQ. The CDR3 extends over 17 amino acids. For the CDR3, the DNA is TGCGCCAGCAGCTTTAGGACAGGGGGCGCAAAAAACTATGGCTACACCTTC. It yields the protein CASSFRTGGAKNYGYTF. Complete variable domain (other parts from reference TRBV5-1 and TRBJ1-2): KAGVTQTPRYLIKTRGQQVTLSCSPISGHRSVSWYQQTPGQGLQFLFEYFSETQRNKGNFPGRFSGRQFSNSRSEMNVSTLELGDSALYLCASSFRTGGAKNYGYTFGSGTRLTVV.

The rearrangement joins TRBV18 to TRBJ2-1; tentative D call: TRBD2 (6 bases). The length of the CDR3 is 16 residues. Germline V gene sequence: CDR1 KGHSH, CDR2 LQKENI. Trimming removed 2 bases from V and 6 bases from J, with 17 bases in between. CDR3 nucleotide sequence: TGTGCCAGCTCACCAACGTTGGGGGGTACGGGCAATGAGCAGTTCTTC. It specifies CASSPTLGGTGNEQFF.

The chain has TRBV5-1 and TRBJ2-1; TRBD2 agrees at 12 bases. This CDR3 is built from 15 residues. With 3 bases clipped from V and 6 bases from J, the junction kept 4 bases outside the gene matches. Per germline, CDR1 SGHRS and CDR2 YFSETQ. The CDR3 is CASSSLAGGPNEQFF. DNA of the CDR3: TGCGCCAGCAGCTCCCTAGCGGGGGGGCCCAATGAGCAGTTCTTC.

V and J are TRBV10-3 and TRBJ1-6; TRBD1 aligns across 7 bases. Germline loops: CDR1 ENHRY, CDR2 SYGVKD. The CDR3 has 13 residues. J gave up 9 bases and V 3 bases, and 2 bases lay outside the gene matches. The DNA for the CDR3 is TGTGCCATCAGTGACAGACAGGGTTCACCCCTCCACTTT. Translation gives CAISDRQGSPLHF.

Regarding this clone: The same CDR3 also results from other DNA sequences found in this sample. The chain couples TRBV6-5 to TRBJ1-1; D unclear. From germline, CDR1 is MNHEY and CDR2 SVGAGI. CDR3 size: 15 residues. V lost 0 bases and J lost 0, with 8 bases in between. CDR3 in DNA: TGTGCCAGCAGTTACTCGAGAGGGATGAACACTGAAGCTTTCTTT. Translating it yields CASSYSRGMNTEAFF.

This chain connects TRBV18 to TRBJ1-5; 12 nucleotides agree with TRBD1. The CDR3 has 15 amino acids. CDR1 and CDR2 (germline): KGHSH, LQKENI. V lost 3 bases and J lost 6; bases outside the gene matches: 3. DNA for the CDR3: TGTGCCAGCTCACCCGGGACAGGGGGCGGTCAGCCCCAGCATTTT. Amino acid sequence: CASSPGTGGGQPQHF.

The chain joins TRBV27 to TRBJ1-6, with 12 bases matching TRBD1. Germline CDR1 is MNHEY and CDR2 is SMNVEV (reference sequence). The V gene end was trimmed by 4 bases and the J gene end by 5 bases; junction bases not matched to a gene: 15. The CDR3 extends over 20 amino acids. The DNA for the CDR3 is TGTGCCAGCAGTTATAGGGGGACAGGGGGCGCCCTGCCCCATAATTCACCCCTCCACTTT. Translating it yields CASSYRGTGGALPHNSPLHF.

The V gene is TRBV4-1, the J gene TRBJ2-1; the D gene is possibly TRBD1 (5 bases). The CDR3 is 14 residues long. Trimming cost V 4 bases and J 8 bases, with 15 bases left between them. CDR1 is MGHRA, CDR2 YSYEKL, per germline. In DNA, the CDR3 is TGCGCCAGCAGCCGCCTCCTTTTGGGGCATGAGCAGTTCTTC. It specifies CASSRLLLGHEQFF.

The chain employs TRBV6-6 and TRBJ2-7, with TRBD2 matching 14 bases. This CDR3 spans 16 amino acids. J was trimmed by 7 bases and V by 5 bases; bases with no gene match: 10. From germline, CDR1 is MNHNY and CDR2 SVGAGI (reference sequence). The CDR3 sequence is CASSPRTSGGPQEQYF. The CDR3 bases are TGTGCCAGCAGTCCTCGGACTAGCGGGGGGCCCCAAGAGCAGTACTTC.

The chain recombines TRBV7-2 with TRBJ1-6; D not certain. The V and J ends lost 5 bases and 4 bases respectively, with 9 bases between them. Germline V lookup: CDR1 SGHTA, CDR2 FQGNSA. CDR3 length equals 14 residues. The CDR3 DNA is TGTGCCAGCAGCCGTAACTGGTATAATTCACCCCTCCACTTT. Protein sequence: CASSRNWYNSPLHF.